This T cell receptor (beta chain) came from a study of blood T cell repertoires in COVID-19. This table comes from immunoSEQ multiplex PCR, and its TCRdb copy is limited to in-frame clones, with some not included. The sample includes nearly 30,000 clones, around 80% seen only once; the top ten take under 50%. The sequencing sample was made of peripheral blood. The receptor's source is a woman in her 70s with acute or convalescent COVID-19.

The CDR3 nucleotides are TGTGCCAGCAGTTCCCTATTCGGTGAGCAGTTCTTC. Protein sequence: CASSSLFGEQFF. The rearrangement links TRBV12-3 or TRBV12-4 to TRBJ2-1; D not certain. This CDR3 region has 12 residues. V lost 4 bases, J lost 9 bases, and 10 bases lay in between.